The TCR beta chain described here comes from a study of blood T cell repertoires in COVID-19. The V gene lost 2 bases and the J gene lost 2 bases, with 10 bases spanning the gap. CDR3 length equals 15 residues. The germline gives CDR1 MDHEN, CDR2 SYDVKM. This table comes from immunoSEQ multiplex PCR, and its TCRdb copy is limited to in-frame clones, with some not included. Of about 140,000 clones in the sample, around nine tenths were seen once. The sample comprised peripheral blood. This rearrangement joins TRBV28 to TRBJ1-5, with D tentatively TRBD1 (5 bases). This TCR was recovered from an older woman with acute or convalescent COVID-19. The CDR3 DNA follows: TGTGCCAGCAGTTTACCCAGGGCAGGCAATCAGCCCCAGCATTTT. This codes for CASSLPRAGNQPQHF. Based on the CDR3 plus reference TRBV28 and TRBJ1-5, the full variable domain is DVKVTQSSRYLVKRTGEKVFLECVQDMDHENMFWYRQDPGLGLRLIYFSYDVKMKEKGDIPEGYSVSREKKERFSLILESASTNQTSMYLCASSLPRAGNQPQHFGDGTRLSIL.